The rows below give T cell receptor beta chains drawn from one sample of a study of blood T cell repertoires in COVID-19. Assay: immunoSEQ multiplex PCR; the TCRdb copy retains only in-frame clones and omits some. The sample includes 400,000 to 550,000 clones, approximately 90% of them seen just once. Sequenced input: peripheral blood. These receptors all come from a woman in her twenties or thirties with acute or convalescent COVID-19. CDR3s include the opening cysteine and the closing phenylalanine or tryptophan. A D gene is named only where the DNA matches it firmly. The size entry is marked missing in some rows and otherwise reads once, few, many or a size class.

V	J	D	size	DNA	CDR3
TRBV27	TRBJ1-2	TRBD1	once	TGTGCCAGCAGCTCCGACAGGGGGAGGTATGGCTACACCTTC	CASSSDRGRYGYTF
TRBV25-1	TRBJ2-7	TRBD1	NA	TGTGCCAGCAGTGCAGACAGGGGTTCCGGCGAGCAGTACTTC	CASSADRGSGEQYF
TRBV2	TRBJ2-5	NA	once	TGTGCCAGCAGGCTCCCGGGACTTACGTACCAAGAGACCCAGTACTTC	CASRLPGLTYQETQYF
TRBV7-8	TRBJ2-2	NA	NA	TGTGCCAGCAGCGACTCAGGGGTAGGGCGGGGGTTCGACACCGGGGAGCTGTTTTTT	CASSDSGVGRGFDTGELFF
TRBV5-8	TRBJ2-7	NA	NA	TGTGCCAGCAGCGGGAACTACCGGGACTCCCTAAACTACGAGCAGTACTTC	CASSGNYRDSLNYEQYF
TRBV7-3	TRBJ2-3	NA	NA	TGTGCCAGCAGCTTATCAGATATTAGCACAGATACGCAGTATTTT	CASSLSDISTDTQYF
TRBV30	TRBJ1-1	TRBD1	NA	TGTGCCCAGAACAGGGGCATGAACACTGAAGCTTTCTTT	CAQNRGMNTEAFF
TRBV6-6	TRBJ2-3	TRBD2	NA	TGTGCCAGCAGTCAAAGCGGGGGAGGCACAGATACGCAGTATTTT	CASSQSGGGTDTQYF
TRBV5-1	TRBJ1-1	NA	NA	TGCGCCAGCAGCTCCCGGTGGGGGGGTTGGAACACTGAAGCTTTCTTT	CASSSRWGGWNTEAFF
TRBV11-3	TRBJ2-5	TRBD2	NA	TGTGCCAGCAGCCACCGAACCCGGGGGGGCCAAGAGACCCAGTACTTC	CASSHRTRGGQETQYF
TRBV30	TRBJ1-2	NA	few	TGTGCCTGGAAGGGACTTCCTGCCTATGGCTACACCTTC	CAWKGLPAYGYTF
TRBV20-1	TRBJ1-4	TRBD1	NA	TGCAGTGCTAGTCGACAGGGGGACGAAAAACTGTTTTTT	CSASRQGDEKLFF
TRBV5-4	TRBJ1-5	TRBD1	many	TGTGCCAGCAGCTCCGGACAGGGCAGGGTACATCAGCCCCAGCATTTT	CASSSGQGRVHQPQHF
TRBV7-9	TRBJ2-7	NA	NA	TGTGCCAGCAGCCCCAGCTACGAGCAGTACTTC	CASSPSYEQYF
TRBV5-6	TRBJ2-7	NA	NA	TGTGCCAGCAGCTTGGCCAACAGGGTAGGCGAGCAGTACTTC	CASSLANRVGEQYF
TRBV28	TRBJ2-7	TRBD2	NA	TGTGCCAGCAGAACGGGACTAGCGGGGGTCGAGCAGTACTTC	CASRTGLAGVEQYF
TRBV7-2	TRBJ1-1	NA	NA	TGTGCCAGCAGCTTAGCGAGAACAGTCGACACTGAAGCTTTCTTT	CASSLARTVDTEAFF
TRBV25-1	TRBJ2-4	TRBD1	NA	TGTGCCAGACACAGGGGGAGTTGTGACATTCAGTACTTC	CARHRGSCDIQYF
TRBV28	TRBJ2-3	TRBD2	NA	TGTGCCAGCAGCAACCTAGCGGGGGTTCTAGATACGCAGTATTTT	CASSNLAGVLDTQYF
TRBV19	TRBJ1-6	NA	NA	TGTGCCAGTAGTGAGGGTATAAGCTCCTATAATTCACCCCTCCACTTT	CASSEGISSYNSPLHF
TRBV14	TRBJ2-7	NA	NA	TGTGCCAGCAGCGGCCGACAAGCCCCGTCGGACGAGCAGTACTTC	CASSGRQAPSDEQYF
TRBV19	TRBJ1-2	TRBD1	NA	TGTGCCAGTGGAGACAGGGGGAATGGCTACACCTTC	CASGDRGNGYTF
TRBV19	TRBJ1-1	NA	NA	TGTGCCAGTAGTAGAGGCTTCACTGAAGCTTTCTTT	CASSRGFTEAFF
TRBV6-5	TRBJ2-7	NA	NA	TGTGCCAGCAGTAAAAGCGGATCGTCCCGGTACGAGCAGTACTTC	CASSKSGSSRYEQYF